The sequence of this TCR beta chain was determined in a study of T cells in women clearing cervical HPV infection. Across the whole study: Controls gave blood once infection was undetectable; cases at lesion identification. With HLA typing for only a few women, HLA confounding remains possible. Case blood was drawn a median approximately 150 days after lesion detection.

Worth noting for this clone: Its antigen is still unknown. One end of the junction is discordant with germline, which a read error may explain. The read comes to an end 3 residues before the CDR3 does, leaving the germline J gene to fill in the end.

CDR1 and CDR2 from the germline V gene are KGHSH and LQKENI. The CDR3 is 19 residues long. Some clones are missing from TCRdb's copy, which holds only in-frame ones; the method was immunoSEQ multiplex PCR. This listing includes under 20,000 clones. General study points: CIN3+ cases had significantly higher TCR repertoire richness than controls, but evenness did not differ.

The chain recombines TRBV18 with TRBJ2-3; 7 bases match TRBD1. This clonotype originated in a woman between 18 and 75 years old with a cervical HPV16 infection that either progressed to CIN3+ or cleared (not recorded which). The source material was blood buffy coat. CDR3 sequence reads: CASALYMTGKVPSTETQYF. The CDR3 bases that were read are TGTGCCAGCGCACTATATATGACAGGGAAGGTGCCTAGCACAGAGACG.